Sequencing of this T cell receptor beta chain was carried out in a study of blood T cell repertoires in COVID-19. Study overall: PBMCs, B-cell-depleted T cells, or T cells provided the cDNA or gDNA that made up the material.

The CDR3 consists of 14 residues. The V gene's germline CDR1 is MDHEN and CDR2 SYDVKM. Trimming pared 2 bases from V and 4 bases from J, leaving 11 bases between. Participant reports of clinical history set cohort assignment. Those designated as exposed participants met a COVID-19 case within 2 weeks before study entry. Original processing methods: Estimation of nucleated cell counts was performed using reference gene primer amplification. Measured with immunoSEQ multiplex PCR; TCRdb has only the in-frame clones, and not every one. Clone size and the V and J calls come from that table; the DNA yielded D and trimming. The table lists 250,000 to 350,000 clones, about nine tenths of them singletons.

This receptor was taken from a woman in her forties or fifties who had been exposed to COVID-19. Input material: PBMCs or T cells enriched from blood (not recorded which). The chain joins TRBV28 to TRBJ1-1; D is uncertain. The CDR3 reads CASSLNPRVTEAFF. DNA of the CDR3: TGTGCCAGCAGTTTAAATCCGCGGGTCACTGAAGCTTTCTTT.